Below, 16 T cell receptor beta chains from the same sample are listed, as sequenced in a study of graft-versus-host responses after intestinal transplantation. No antigen has been assigned to these receptors. Here immunoSEQ multiplex PCR was the method, and the copy in TCRdb shows in-frame clones only, minus some. Of approximately 70,000 clones in the sample, nearly 85% were seen once. The material sequenced was unstimulated CD4+ T cells sorted from spleen or lymph node cells, taken before transplant. The source is a human donor who was the organ donor for an intestinal transplant.

The gene calls are TRBV11-1 and TRBJ1-5; a possible D gene is TRBD1 (5 bases). Germline V CDR1 and CDR2: SGHAT, FQDESV (reference sequence). V was trimmed by 5 bases and J by 5 bases, leaving 10 bases between them. The CDR3 consists of 13 residues. CDR3 DNA sequence: TGTGCCAGCAGCATAACAGGCGATCAGCCCCAGCATTTT. This codes for CASSITGDQPQHF.

The V gene is TRBV6-1, the J gene TRBJ2-7; no clear D gene. Trimming left V 3 bases short and J 3 bases short, with 15 bases between. Germline V gene lookup returns CDR1 MNHNS and CDR2 SASEGT. CDR3 length equals 15 residues. The CDR3 loop is CASSELGTVFYEQYV. CDR3 nucleotide sequence: TGTGCCAGCAGTGAGCTGGGTACAGTCTTCTACGAGCAGTACGTC.

The J gene is TRBJ2-1, the V gene TRBV25-1; maybe TRBD1 (6 bases). CDR3 length equals 17 residues. V was pared by 4 bases and J by 8 bases, with 24 bases between. From germline, CDR1 is MGHDK and CDR2 SYGVNS. CDR3 protein: CASSVLGGPGKRYEQFF. The CDR3, as DNA: TGTGCCAGCAGTGTGCTAGGGGGACCCGGCAAGCGATATGAGCAGTTCTTC. The full variable domain, completed using reference TRBV25-1 and TRBJ2-1, is EADIYQTPRYLVIGTGKKITLECSQTMGHDKMYWYQQDPGMELHLIHYSYGVNSTEKGDLSSESTVSRIRTEHFPLTLESARPSHTSQYLCASSVLGGPGKRYEQFFGPGTRLTVL.

The chain carries TRBV28 and TRBJ1-1; possibly TRBD1 for D (6 bases). V was pared by 4 bases and J by 11 bases, with 23 bases between. The CDR3 extends over 15 amino acids. The germline CDR1 and CDR2 sequences are MDHEN and SYDVKM. The CDR3 sequence is CASSSSQGQRRWAFF. In DNA form, the CDR3 reads TGTGCCAGCAGTTCCAGCCAAGGACAGCGCAGGTGGGCTTTCTTT. The full variable domain, completed using reference TRBV28 and TRBJ1-1, is DVKVTQSSRYLVKRTGEKVFLECVQDMDHENMFWYRQDPGLGLRLIYFSYDVKMKEKGDIPEGYSVSREKKERFSLILESASTNQTSMYLCASSSSQGQRRWAFFGQGTRLTVV.

CDR3 nucleotides: TGTGCCAGCAGTAGTATGTTGGAGACCTACGAGCAGTACGTC. Its translation is CASSSMLETYEQYV. The chain carries TRBV6-1 and TRBJ2-7; D not resolved. The CDR3 length is 14 residues. V lost 5 bases and J 2 bases, leaving 13 bases between the germline ends. Germline-derived CDR1 and CDR2 are MNHNS and SASEGT.

The V call is TRBV30, the J call TRBJ2-3, with 9 positions matching TRBD2. The CDR3 sequence is 16 residues long. CDR1 is GTSNPN and CDR2 is SVGIG in the germline V gene (reference sequence). The J segment lost 7 bases and the V segment lost 4 bases, leaving 15 bases of the junction unmatched. The CDR3 DNA reads as TGTGCCTGGAAGGCGGGGGGGCCGGTTACATTCTATACGCAGTATTTT. It specifies CAWKAGGPVTFYTQYF.

J is TRBJ1-1 and V is TRBV25-1; tentatively, D is TRBD1 (5 bases). The V gene lost 3 bases and the J gene lost 0 bases, with 11 bases spanning the gap. CDR1 and CDR2 from the germline V gene are MGHDK and SYGVNS. This CDR3 is 15 amino acids long. The CDR3 nucleotides read TGTGCCAGCAGTGACCAGGGTAGAATGAACACTGAAGCTTTCTTT. This sequence encodes CASSDQGRMNTEAFF.

The chain links TRBV6-9 to TRBJ1-6; the match to TRBD1 covers 7 bases. Germline assignment: CDR1 MNHGY and CDR2 SVAAGI. Germline trimming cut 5 bases from V and 6 bases from J; bases unmatched to any gene: 7. The CDR3 consists of 15 residues. As DNA, the CDR3 is TGTGCCAGCAGTCCGAACACAGGGGTTAATTCACCCCTCCACTTT. This encodes CASSPNTGVNSPLHF.

This rearrangement joins TRBV4-3 to TRBJ2-2; D not resolved. This CDR3 comprises 14 residues. The V end lost 6 bases, the J end lost 6 bases, and 14 bases lay between the germline ends. Germline CDR1 reads LGHNA; CDR2 reads YSLEER. CDR3 protein: CASSPQTRPGELFF. The DNA of the CDR3 is TGCGCCAGCAGTCCTCAGACTCGTCCCGGGGAGCTGTTTTTT.

The rearrangement uses TRBV9 and TRBJ1-2, with D perhaps TRBD1 (5 bases). Germline CDR1 reads SGDLS; CDR2 reads YYNGEE. There are 13 residues in the CDR3. V was shortened by 4 bases and J by 1 base, with 8 bases between the two germline ends. The CDR3 is CASSQTVNYGYTF. The CDR3 DNA is TGTGCCAGCAGCCAGACAGTTAACTATGGCTACACCTTC.

This chain connects TRBV6-1 to TRBJ2-7; the match to TRBD2 covers 7 bases. Germline CDR1 reads MNHNS; CDR2 reads SASEGT. V was clipped by 7 bases and J by 1 base; unmatched bases: 4. This CDR3 contains 13 residues. The CDR3 region is CASTGTTSYEQYV. As DNA, the CDR3 is TGTGCCAGCACAGGGACTACATCCTACGAGCAGTACGTC.

The chain uses TRBV5-1 and TRBJ2-1; TRBD2 matches at 9 bases. The length of the CDR3 is 18 residues. With 4 bases clipped from V and 3 bases from J, the junction kept 14 bases outside the gene matches. The germline CDR1 and CDR2 sequences are SGHRS and YFSETQ. CDR3 coding DNA: TGCGCCAGCAGCCCTGGGGGAGGGGTAGCGGGGGTCTACAATGAGCAGTTCTTC. Translation: CASSPGGGVAGVYNEQFF.

This clone was recorded only once. This chain uses TRBV28 with TRBJ1-1, with D unresolved. The CDR3 has 14 residues. Germline CDR1 reads MDHEN; CDR2 reads SYDVKM. Trimming shortened V by 3 bases and J by 2 bases, and 10 bases separated the two germline ends. CDR3 loop: CASSLIQSNTEAFF. The CDR3 DNA follows: TGTGCCAGCAGTTTGATACAGAGTAACACTGAAGCTTTCTTT.

This chain links TRBV28 with TRBJ2-7; 11 bases map to TRBD1. The V gene's germline CDR1 is MDHEN and CDR2 SYDVKM. The CDR3 is made up of 14 amino acids. The ends lost 4 bases at V and 4 bases at J; junction bases unmatched: 3. This chain's CDR3 is CASSWGTGGYEQYV. The CDR3 DNA sequence: TGTGCCAGCAGTTGGGGGACAGGGGGATACGAGCAGTACGTC.

This clone has a handful of counts. The V gene is TRBV18, the J gene TRBJ1-2; D is undetermined. Germline loops: CDR1 KGHSH, CDR2 LQKENI. This CDR3 spans 14 amino acids. The V end lost 2 bases, the J end lost 3 bases, and 10 bases lay between the germline ends. The CDR3 loop is CASSPGRRDYGYTF. DNA of the CDR3: TGTGCCAGCTCACCAGGGAGAAGGGACTATGGCTACACCTTC. Full variable domain (missing parts from reference TRBV18 and TRBJ1-2): NAGVMQNPRHLVRRRGQEARLRCSPMKGHSHVYWYRQLPEEGLKFMVYLQKENIIDESGMPKERFSAEFPKEGPSILRIQQVVRGDSAAYFCASSPGRRDYGYTFGSGTRLTVV.

This sequence joins TRBV7-6 and TRBJ1-6; D not certain. Trimming took off 0 bases at V and 7 bases at J, with 10 bases between the two ends. Germline V CDR1 and CDR2: SGHVS, FNYEAQ. The CDR3 loop spans 15 amino acids. The CDR3 region is CASSLAGSGNSPLHF. CDR3 DNA sequence: TGTGCCAGCAGCTTAGCAGGGAGCGGGAATTCACCCCTCCACTTT.